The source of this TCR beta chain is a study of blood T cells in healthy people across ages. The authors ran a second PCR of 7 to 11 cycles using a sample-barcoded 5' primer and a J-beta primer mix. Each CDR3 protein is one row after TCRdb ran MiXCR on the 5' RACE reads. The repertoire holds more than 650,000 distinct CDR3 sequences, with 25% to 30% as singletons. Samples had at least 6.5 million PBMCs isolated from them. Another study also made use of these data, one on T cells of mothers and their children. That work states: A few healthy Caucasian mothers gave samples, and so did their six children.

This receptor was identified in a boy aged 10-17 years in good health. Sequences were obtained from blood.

The CDR3 is CASSPRADSNYGYTF. CDR3 bases: TGTGCCAGCTCACCACGGGCGGACAGTAACTATGGCTACACCTTC. The genes are TRBV18 and TRBJ1-2; perhaps TRBD1 as D (6 bases). Per germline, CDR1 KGHSH and CDR2 LQKENI. V was trimmed by 1 base and J by 1 base, leaving 10 bases between them. The CDR3 runs 15 residues.